The T cell receptor (beta chain) described here comes from a study of shared T cell receptors in the human thymus. The CDR3 length is 14 residues. V dropped 10 bases and J dropped 1; count of bases not matched to a gene: 6. Germline V lookup: CDR1 MNHNY, CDR2 SVGAGI (reference sequence). The method was immunoSEQ multiplex PCR; TCRdb's version includes in-frame clones alone and lacks a portion of them. The table lists some 720,000 clones, 85% to 90% of them singletons. The same sample was also used in a study of human thymus T cells. That paper notes: Donation was from healthy Finnish infants who were having corrective surgery that addressed congenital heart defects. Resections from corrective heart surgery provided thymus tissue. Among thymic and blood repertoires, usage of V and J genes appeared biased. Related studies noted strongly shared thymic repertoires across unrelated people.

This clonotype was obtained from a boy under two years old with a congenital heart defect. This chain links TRBV6-6 with TRBJ2-2; TRBD1 matches 7 bases. The sample taken for sequencing was thymocytes. The CDR3 DNA reads TGTGCCACCTCTTCAGGGGGGAACACCGGGGAGCTGTTTTTT. This gives the protein CATSSGGNTGELFF.